These 21 T cell receptor beta chains came from one sample sequenced in a study of high-grade serous ovarian cancer treatment subgroups. Profiling relied on immunoSEQ multiplex PCR, and the TCRdb table lists in-frame clones only, not all of them. The sample records around 9,300 clones, 70% to 80% being singletons. Tumor samples were taken before definitive surgery or chemotherapy. Sequenced: tumor tissue. The receptors were gathered from a human donor with high-grade serous ovarian cancer.

This clone is deemed medium-sized. The chain is built from TRBV7-8 and TRBJ2-1; D uncertain. Germline CDR1 reads SGHVS; CDR2 reads FQNEAQ. The CDR3 has 14 residues. The V end lost 1 base, the J end lost 4 bases, and 8 bases lay between the germline ends. As DNA, the CDR3 is TGTGCCAGCAGCTTAGGGGGTTTATACAATGAGCAGTTCTTC. Encoded protein: CASSLGGLYNEQFF. The variable domain in full, with the rest retrieved from reference TRBV7-8 and TRBJ2-1, is GAGVSQSPRYKVAKRGQDVALRCDPISGHVSLFWYQQALGQGPEFLTYFQNEAQLDKSGLPSDRFFAERPEGSVSTLKIQRTQQEDSAVYLCASSLGGLYNEQFFGPGTRLTVL.

The CDR3 bases are TGTGCCAGTAACTTGGGCACCAACACCGGGGAGCTGTTTTTT. This gives the protein CASNLGTNTGELFF. The chain recombines TRBV19 with TRBJ2-2, with D uncertain. There are 14 residues in the CDR3. CDR1 is LNHDA and CDR2 is SQIVND in the germline V gene (reference sequence). Trimming stripped 7 bases from V and 2 bases from J, with 11 bases between. Together with reference TRBV19 and TRBJ2-2, the CDR3 gives the full variable domain: DGGITQSPKYLFRKEGQNVTLSCEQNLNHDAMYWYRQDPGQGLRLIYYSQIVNDFQKGDIAEGYSVSREKKESFPLTVTSAQKNPTAFYLCASNLGTNTGELFFGEGSRLTVL.

This clone was picked up one time. The gene calls are TRBV9 and TRBJ2-3; possibly TRBD2 for D (5 bases). CDR3 size: 13 residues. The V gene's germline CDR1 is SGDLS and CDR2 YYNGEE. Trimming shortened V by 6 bases and J by 2 bases, and 10 bases separated the two germline ends. The DNA of the CDR3 is TGTGCCAGCAATTCGGGGTACACAGATACGCAGTATTTT. It codes for CASNSGYTDTQYF.

The chain links TRBV11-2 to TRBJ1-1; D is undetermined. CDR3 length equals 13 residues. The V end was cut by 1 base, the J end by 3 bases, with 6 bases between. Germline V gives CDR1 SGHAT, CDR2 FQNNGV. CDR3 protein: CASSLVGDTEAFF. The CDR3, as DNA: TGTGCCAGCAGCTTAGTAGGAGACACTGAAGCTTTCTTT. The entire variable domain, with the rest obtained from reference TRBV11-2 and TRBJ1-1, is as follows: EAGVAQSPRYKIIEKRQSVAFWCNPISGHATLYWYQQILGQGPKLLIQFQNNGVVDDSQLPKDRFSAERLKGVDSTLKIQPAKLEDSAVYLCASSLVGDTEAFFGQGTRLTVV.

The V gene is TRBV5-8, the J gene TRBJ2-5, with D possibly TRBD1 on 5 matching bases. Looked up from germline, CDR1 is SGHTS and CDR2 is YDEGEE. V shed 0 bases and J shed 5 bases, with 8 bases lying between them. There are 13 residues in the CDR3. The DNA for the CDR3 is TGTGCCAGCAGCTTGGCCAGGGTGGAGACCCAGTACTTC. Translated: CASSLARVETQYF.

The V gene is TRBV5-1, the J gene TRBJ1-1; 7 bases line up with TRBD1. Germline loops: CDR1 SGHRS, CDR2 YFSETQ. This CDR3 spans 14 amino acids. After removal of 6 bases from V and 4 bases from J, the junction contained 9 bases not matched to a gene. CDR3 coding DNA: TGCGCCAGCAAACCGGGACAGCCGACCACTGAAGCTTTCTTT. Translated, it gives CASKPGQPTTEAFF.

The chain links TRBV11-2 to TRBJ2-3, with D tentatively TRBD1 or TRBD2 (5 bases each). The V gene lost 5 bases and the J gene lost 1 base, with 19 bases spanning the gap. CDR3 size: 17 residues. Per the germline V gene, CDR1 is SGHAT and CDR2 is FQNNGV. CDR3 sequence: CASSPKLGTFGTDTQYF. The CDR3, as DNA: TGTGCCAGCAGCCCCAAACTGGGGACCTTTGGCACAGATACGCAGTATTTT.

J is TRBJ2-1 and V is TRBV5-6; possibly TRBD2 for D (6 bases). Germline loops: CDR1 SGHDT, CDR2 YYEEEE. The ends were cut back, 6 bases at V and 0 bases at J, with 16 bases in the middle. This CDR3 has 16 amino acids. The CDR3 here is CASTPGDSFSYNEQFF. The CDR3 DNA reads as TGTGCCAGCACCCCGGGGGACTCCTTCTCCTACAATGAGCAGTTCTTC.

The chain has TRBV12-5 and TRBJ2-1; TRBD2 agrees at 9 bases. With 8 bases clipped from V and 4 bases from J, the junction kept 6 bases outside the gene matches. Germline values: CDR1 LGHNT, CDR2 FRNRAP. The CDR3 covers 14 residues. CDR3 sequence: CASRGAGGYNEQFF. Here the CDR3 DNA reads TGTGCTAGTAGAGGAGCGGGGGGATACAATGAGCAGTTCTTC.

This clone occurred a few times. The V call is TRBV19, the J call TRBJ2-1; the match to TRBD2 covers 16 bases. Losses at the gene ends were 3 bases for V and 8 bases for J; bases not matched to a gene: 7. Germline-derived CDR1 and CDR2 are LNHDA and SQIVND (reference sequence). The CDR3 has 17 residues. The chain's CDR3 is CASSIGTSGGDLHEQFF. The CDR3 DNA is TGTGCCAGTAGTATCGGGACTAGCGGGGGGGACCTCCATGAGCAGTTCTTC. Drawing the rest from reference TRBV19 and TRBJ2-1, the complete variable domain is DGGITQSPKYLFRKEGQNVTLSCEQNLNHDAMYWYRQDPGQGLRLIYYSQIVNDFQKGDIAEGYSVSREKKESFPLTVTSAQKNPTAFYLCASSIGTSGGDLHEQFFGPGTRLTVL.

This chain connects TRBV21-1 to TRBJ2-5. TRBV21-1 is a documented pseudogene. CDR3 size: 14 residues. The CDR3 is CASSPKKGQETQYF. The CDR3 coding sequence is TGTGCCAGCAGCCCCAAAAAGGGACAAGAGACCCAGTACTTC.

V gene TRBV6-6 combines with J gene TRBJ1-2; the D gene is possibly TRBD1 (5 bases). Germline loops: CDR1 MNHNY, CDR2 SVGAGI (reference sequence). Trimming removed 5 bases at V and 7 bases at J, with 14 bases between. The CDR3 length is 13 residues. The CDR3 nucleotides read TGTGCCAGCAGTCAAGGGGCAGGGCGTGGCTACACCTTC. Translating it yields CASSQGAGRGYTF.

The V call is TRBV29-1, the J call TRBJ1-1, with D hard to call. Trimming removed 1 base at V and 8 bases at J, with 8 bases between. The CDR3 covers 11 residues. In germline, CDR1 is SQVTM, CDR2 ANQGSEA. CDR3 region: CSVEGAGEAFF. CDR3 DNA: TGCAGCGTTGAAGGGGCGGGGGAAGCTTTCTTT.

This clone was observed a few times. The V call is TRBV4-1, the J call TRBJ1-6, with D unclear. Germline V gives CDR1 MGHRA, CDR2 YSYEKL. Trimming removed 0 bases from V and 0 bases from J, with 6 bases in between. This CDR3 spans 16 amino acids. CDR3 DNA: TGCGCCAGCAGCCAAGAGGACCGCTCCTATAATTCACCCCTCCACTTT. Translation gives CASSQEDRSYNSPLHF.

This clone was counted only a few times. J is TRBJ1-2 and V is TRBV19; D is undetermined. The CDR3 extends over 16 amino acids. Germline V gives CDR1 LNHDA, CDR2 SQIVND (reference sequence). V dropped 8 bases and J dropped 8 bases, with 27 bases sitting between them. The CDR3 nucleotides read TGTGCCAGTCTACCTCCGAGGCGGGCCGCGACGGGCGGCTACACCTTC. Translation gives CASLPPRRAATGGYTF. The full variable domain, with the rest looked up from reference TRBV19 and TRBJ1-2, is DGGITQSPKYLFRKEGQNVTLSCEQNLNHDAMYWYRQDPGQGLRLIYYSQIVNDFQKGDIAEGYSVSREKKESFPLTVTSAQKNPTAFYLCASLPPRRAATGGYTFGSGTRLTVV.

This clone was counted between two and nine times. The chain couples TRBV2 to TRBJ2-7, with 10 bases fitting TRBD2. Germline V lookup: CDR1 SNHLY, CDR2 FYNNEI. The CDR3 has 15 residues. The J segment lost 3 bases and the V segment lost 5 bases, leaving 7 bases of the junction unmatched. The CDR3, as DNA: TGTGCCAGCAGTACTCTAGCGGGGGAAAACTACGAGCAGTACTTC. Its protein is CASSTLAGENYEQYF.

V and J are TRBV7-3 and TRBJ2-2; 8 positions agree with TRBD1. Germline V gene lookup returns CDR1 SGHTA and CDR2 FQGTGA. This CDR3 region has 15 residues. Losses at the gene ends were 5 bases for V and 0 bases for J; bases not matched to a gene: 2. In nucleotides, the CDR3 is TGTGCCAGCAGCCAGGACAGGGCGAACACCGGGGAGCTGTTTTTT. Protein product: CASSQDRANTGELFF. Combining the CDR3 with reference TRBV7-3 and TRBJ2-2 gives the whole variable domain GAGVSQTPSNKVTEKGKYVELRCDPISGHTALYWYRQSLGQGPEFLIYFQGTGAADDSGLPNDRFFAVRPEGSVSTLKIQRTERGDSAVYLCASSQDRANTGELFFGEGSRLTVL.

The genes are TRBV7-6 and TRBJ2-3; possibly TRBD2 for D (5 bases). CDR1 SGHVS and CDR2 FNYEAQ come from the germline V gene. This CDR3 comprises 16 residues. V was trimmed by 5 bases and J by 0 bases, leaving 15 bases between them. This CDR3 is CASSERVALSTDTQYF. The DNA for the CDR3 is TGTGCCAGCAGCGAAAGGGTAGCGCTAAGCACAGATACGCAGTATTTT.

The DNA of the CDR3 is TGTGCCAGCTCACCAGGGCAAGAGACCCAGTACTTC. Its protein product is CASSPGQETQYF. The rearrangement links TRBV18 to TRBJ2-5; D is unresolved. CDR3 length: 12 residues. V was shortened by 2 bases and J by 2 bases, with 3 bases between the two germline ends. The V gene's germline CDR1 is KGHSH and CDR2 LQKENI.

This chain uses TRBV28 with TRBJ2-7; either TRBD1 or TRBD2 may supply D (5 bases each). The ends were cut back, 5 bases at V and 7 bases at J, with 21 bases in the middle. This CDR3 is built from 15 residues. Germline V gene data show CDR1 as MDHEN and CDR2 as SYDVKM. The CDR3 loop reads CASSPPGTARREQYF. In DNA form, the CDR3 reads TGTGCCAGCAGTCCCCCCGGGACGGCCCGTAGGGAGCAGTACTTC.

The sample holds one count of this clone. The V call is TRBV6-5, the J call TRBJ2-1, with a possible D match to TRBD1 (6 bases). V dropped 5 bases and J dropped 6 bases, with 17 bases sitting between them. The CDR3 spans 15 residues. The germline gives CDR1 MNHEY, CDR2 SVGAGI. CDR3 residues: CASSPTGTFFNEQFF. CDR3 sequence (DNA): TGTGCCAGCAGTCCGACAGGTACTTTTTTCAATGAGCAGTTCTTC.